One and the same sample provided the 32 T cell receptor beta chains below, sequenced in a study of T cell responses to AZD1222 COVID-19 vaccine. TCRdb's copy holds only in-frame clones and misses some; the assay was immunoSEQ multiplex PCR. This table has approximately 130,000 clones, 90% appearing once. The sequencing used peripheral blood, collected on day 0 of AZD1222 vaccination. These receptors originate from an adult in good health.

The sample holds one count of this clone. This chain links TRBV5-1 with TRBJ2-5; D may be TRBD1 or TRBD2 (5 bases each). The CDR3 is 14 amino acids. Germline V gene sequence: CDR1 SGHRS, CDR2 YFSETQ. V was cut by 0 bases and J by 4 bases, with 10 bases left in between. The CDR3: CASSLGGSAETQYF. In DNA form, the CDR3 reads TGCGCCAGCAGCTTGGGGGGGAGTGCAGAGACCCAGTACTTC.

This chain uses TRBV7-2 with TRBJ1-3, with D maybe TRBD1 (5 bases). The germline gives CDR1 SGHTA, CDR2 FQGNSA. Trimming removed 5 bases from V and 4 bases from J, with 15 bases in between. There are 15 residues in the CDR3. CDR3 residues: CASSPSRGLGNTIYF. The CDR3 DNA reads TGTGCCAGCAGCCCTAGCCGGGGACTGGGAAACACCATATATTTT.

The chain has TRBV5-6 and TRBJ2-1; tentatively, D is TRBD2 (6 bases). The V gene's germline CDR1 is SGHDT and CDR2 YYEEEE. This CDR3 contains 15 residues. The V end was cut by 6 bases, the J end by 7 bases, with 20 bases between. CDR3 region: CASTPGPEGRNEQFF. CDR3 coding DNA: TGTGCCAGCACCCCAGGTCCCGAGGGGAGGAATGAGCAGTTCTTC.

The CDR3 loop reads CASSLGRGSNEQFF. CDR3 bases: TGTGCCAGCAGTTTAGGCAGGGGGAGCAATGAGCAGTTCTTC. The chain employs TRBV27 and TRBJ2-1; 7 nucleotides agree with TRBD1. CDR1 and CDR2 from the germline V gene are MNHEY and SMNVEV (reference sequence). The CDR3 totals 14 residues. J was trimmed by 6 bases and V by 2 bases; bases with no gene match: 4.

The chain joins TRBV28 to TRBJ2-5, with no clear D. Germline CDR1 MDHEN, CDR2 SYDVKM. V shed 7 bases and J shed 3 bases, with 15 bases lying between them. The CDR3 sequence is 14 residues long. The CDR3 loop is CASIPLGGEETQYF. The CDR3 nucleotides read TGTGCCAGCATCCCCCTCGGTGGGGAAGAGACCCAGTACTTC.

The CDR3 coding sequence is TGTGCCAGCAGCTTAATCAGGGGGAGCACCGGGGAGCTGTTTTTT. Translation gives CASSLIRGSTGELFF. The genes are TRBV7-2 and TRBJ2-2, with 7 bases that match TRBD1. Germline CDR1 is SGHTA and CDR2 is FQGNSA. This CDR3 is 15 amino acids long. V was clipped by 2 bases and J by 4 bases; unmatched bases: 4.

This rearrangement joins TRBV7-9 to TRBJ2-1, with 9 positions matching TRBD1. The V gene's germline CDR1 is SEHNR and CDR2 FQNEAQ (reference sequence). The J segment lost 0 bases and the V segment lost 5 bases, leaving 8 bases of the junction unmatched. The CDR3 runs to 17 residues. The CDR3 sequence: CASSPGQGQISYNEQFF. CDR3 nucleotide sequence: TGTGCCAGCAGCCCCGGACAGGGGCAAATCTCCTACAATGAGCAGTTCTTC. Full variable domain (missing parts from reference TRBV7-9 and TRBJ2-1): DTGVSQNPRHKITKRGQNVTFRCDPISEHNRLYWYRQTLGQGPEFLTYFQNEAQLEKSRLLSDRFSAERPKGSFSTLEIQRTEQGDSAMYLCASSPGQGQISYNEQFFGPGTRLTVL.

A single count supports this clone. The J gene is TRBJ2-6, the V gene TRBV24-1; D is undetermined. The germline V and J ends were trimmed by 3 bases and 0 bases, with 8 bases remaining between them. Germline loops: CDR1 KGHDR, CDR2 SFDVKD. The CDR3 is made up of 16 amino acids. CDR3 in DNA: TGTGCCACCAGTGATCCGGCAATCTCTGGGGCCAACGTCCTGACTTTC. This gives the protein CATSDPAISGANVLTF.

The chain couples TRBV28 to TRBJ2-7, with 7 positions matching TRBD1. CDR1 and CDR2 from the germline V gene are MDHEN and SYDVKM. J gave up 4 bases and V 8 bases, and 8 bases lay outside the gene matches. The CDR3 has 13 amino acids. CDR3 protein: CASSSGQLYEQYF. In nucleotides, the CDR3 is TGTGCCAGCTCCTCGGGACAGCTATACGAGCAGTACTTC.

CDR3 in amino acids: CASSVVSGGNNEQFF. DNA for the CDR3: TGTGCCAGCAGTGTAGTAAGCGGGGGAAACAATGAGCAGTTCTTC. This chain uses TRBV2 with TRBJ2-1; 8 nucleotides line up with TRBD2. V shed 4 bases, J shed 5 bases, and the junction held 7 bases outside the gene matches. The germline CDR1 and CDR2 sequences are SNHLY and FYNNEI. The CDR3 totals 15 residues.

The genes are TRBV20-1 and TRBJ1-1; D gene ambiguous. Germline V lookup: CDR1 DFQATT, CDR2 SNEGSKA (reference sequence). Trimming cost V 3 bases and J 2 bases, with 10 bases left between them. CDR3 length: 13 residues. Here the CDR3 DNA reads TGCAGTGCTAGTTGGCAGACAAACACTGAAGCTTTCTTT. Translation gives CSASWQTNTEAFF.

The chain couples TRBV9 to TRBJ2-1; D not certain. Germline values: CDR1 SGDLS, CDR2 YYNGEE. Trimming took 1 base from V and 0 from J, leaving 8 bases between them. The CDR3 consists of 15 residues. In DNA, the CDR3 is TGTGCCAGCAGCGTACGGAGCTCCTCCTACAATGAGCAGTTCTTC. This sequence encodes CASSVRSSSYNEQFF.

This clone was seen a few times. The chain uses TRBV3-1 (or the pseudogene TRBV3-2) and TRBJ2-7, with no clear D. Trimming took 5 bases from V and 0 from J, leaving 14 bases between them. Germline V gives CDR1 LGHDT, CDR2 YNNKEL (reference sequence). The CDR3 extends over 15 amino acids. The CDR3 loop reads CASSSRPESSYEQYF. The CDR3 DNA is TGTGCCAGCAGCTCCCGACCCGAGAGCTCCTACGAGCAGTACTTC.

This clone was observed a handful of times. This chain uses TRBV4-1 with TRBJ1-5; the match to TRBD1 covers 7 bases. CDR1 is MGHRA, CDR2 YSYEKL, per germline. The ends lost 5 bases at V and 1 base at J; junction bases unmatched: 5. The CDR3 is 15 amino acids. DNA of the CDR3: TGCGCCAGCAGCTACCGACAGGGAAGCAATCAGCCCCAGCATTTT. Protein sequence: CASSYRQGSNQPQHF.

The chain links TRBV5-6 to TRBJ2-1; TRBD1 matches at 7 bases. Germline V gives CDR1 SGHDT, CDR2 YYEEEE. The CDR3 spans 19 residues. With 3 bases clipped from V and 0 bases from J, the junction kept 15 bases outside the gene matches. The CDR3 loop is CASSSRLGTVAHSYNEQFF. The CDR3 coding sequence is TGTGCCAGCAGCTCTCGACTCGGGACAGTTGCTCACTCCTACAATGAGCAGTTCTTC.

J is TRBJ2-7 and V is TRBV11-3; maybe TRBD1 (6 bases). Germline V lookup: CDR1 SGHNT, CDR2 YENEEA. CDR3 length: 15 residues. The V and J ends lost 5 bases and 1 base respectively, with 15 bases between them. DNA for the CDR3: TGTGCCAGCAGCCAGGGGTTCGGGAAGTCCTACGAGCAGTACTTC. Amino acid sequence: CASSQGFGKSYEQYF.

The CDR3 nucleotides read TGTGCCAGCAGAATAGGACGGTCCACTAATGAAAAACTGTTTTTT. Amino acid sequence: CASRIGRSTNEKLFF. The rearrangement joins TRBV28 to TRBJ1-4; D call uncertain. Germline CDR1 reads MDHEN; CDR2 reads SYDVKM. The CDR3 has 15 amino acids. The V end lost 6 bases, the J end lost 2 bases, and 13 bases lay between the germline ends.

This clone was seen once. This chain connects TRBV5-1 to TRBJ2-3, with 9 positions matching TRBD1. The ends lost 4 bases at V and 4 bases at J; junction bases unmatched: 4. Per the germline V gene, CDR1 is SGHRS and CDR2 is YFSETQ. CDR3 size: 14 residues. CDR3 sequence: CASSQQGAPDTQYF. In nucleotides, the CDR3 is TGCGCCAGCAGCCAACAGGGGGCCCCAGATACGCAGTATTTT.

The chain employs TRBV29-1 and TRBJ2-6; a weak D match, TRBD1 (5 bases). CDR1 is SQVTM and CDR2 is ANQGSEA in the germline V gene. Trimming took off 4 bases at V and 2 bases at J, with 9 bases between the two ends. This CDR3 has 14 residues. CDR3 in amino acids: CSVAQTAGANVLTF. The CDR3 DNA is TGCAGCGTTGCACAGACAGCTGGGGCCAACGTCCTGACTTTC.

The chain has TRBV25-1 and TRBJ1-4; D perhaps matches TRBD1 (6 bases). From germline, CDR1 is MGHDK and CDR2 SYGVNS. The CDR3 spans 15 residues. Trimming shortened V by 9 bases and J by 7 bases, and 21 bases separated the two germline ends. CDR3 protein: CASRAQGSSSEKLFF. The DNA of the CDR3 is TGTGCCAGTCGGGCACAGGGTTCGTCGAGTGAAAAACTGTTTTTT.

This clone was seen a single time. The gene calls are TRBV18 and TRBJ1-5; TRBD1 might be the D (5 bases). Trimming took off 3 bases at V and 5 bases at J, with 14 bases between the two ends. CDR1 KGHSH and CDR2 LQKENI come from the germline V gene. The CDR3 has 15 amino acids. The CDR3 sequence is CASSPSQGGDQPQHF. CDR3 nucleotides: TGTGCCAGCTCACCTTCTCAGGGTGGGGATCAGCCCCAGCATTTT.

This clone was counted between two and nine times. The V call is TRBV29-1, the J call TRBJ2-5, with D unclear. The CDR3 has 12 residues. The germline V and J ends were trimmed by 2 bases and 5 bases, with 9 bases remaining between them. Germline V gene lookup returns CDR1 SQVTM and CDR2 ANQGSEA. The CDR3 nucleotides read TGCAGCGTTGAATTGGGGATCGAGACCCAGTACTTC. This sequence encodes CSVELGIETQYF.

The chain uses TRBV9 and TRBJ1-1; 11 bases are a match to TRBD1. The CDR3 has 15 residues. Germline values: CDR1 SGDLS, CDR2 YYNGEE. V trimming: 4 bases; J trimming: 7 bases; junction bases outside the gene matches: 9. In nucleotides, the CDR3 is TGTGCCAGCAGCCCCCGGACAGGGGGCGGGGATGAAGCTTTCTTT. Translated: CASSPRTGGGDEAFF.

V gene TRBV6-1 combines with J gene TRBJ2-1; TRBD2 matches at 9 bases. The CDR3 is 15 amino acids. Germline V CDR1 and CDR2: MNHNS, SASEGT. Unmatched junction bases numbered 4, after V lost 2 bases and J lost 5 bases. CDR3 coding DNA: TGTGCCAGCAGTGAATTGCGGGAGGGAGACAATGAGCAGTTCTTC. Its protein product is CASSELREGDNEQFF.

The CDR3, as DNA: TGTGCCTGGGGGGACAGCCCAAATTCCCCCTACGAGCAGTACTTC. Translated, it gives CAWGDSPNSPYEQYF. The rearrangement joins TRBV30 to TRBJ2-7, with 7 bases that match TRBD1. J gave up 2 bases and V 5 bases, and 12 bases lay outside the gene matches. The CDR3 sequence is 15 residues long. Germline CDR1 GTSNPN, CDR2 SVGIG (reference sequence).

V is TRBV29-1 and J is TRBJ2-7, with D maybe TRBD2 (5 bases). Deletions cut 2 bases from V and 7 bases from J, with 15 bases between. The germline CDR1 and CDR2 sequences are SQVTM and ANQGSEA. The CDR3 consists of 13 residues. The CDR3 bases are TGCAGCGTTGAAAAGAGCGGAGTACGAGAGCAGTACTTC. Translation: CSVEKSGVREQYF.

This chain links TRBV6-5 with TRBJ1-1; 7 bases fit TRBD1. Germline CDR1 reads MNHEY; CDR2 reads SVGAGI. The CDR3 is 14 residues long. V lost 10 bases, J lost 6 bases, and 14 bases stayed unmatched. CDR3 region: CATLPTTGRAEAFF. The CDR3 DNA follows: TGTGCCACCCTCCCAACGACAGGGAGGGCTGAAGCTTTCTTT.

J is TRBJ2-3 and V is TRBV6-5; 7 bases fit TRBD1. The CDR3 has 15 residues. V lost 5 bases to trimming and J lost 3 bases; unmatched junction nucleotides: 8. Germline loops: CDR1 MNHEY, CDR2 SVGAGI. CDR3 amino acids: CASSPRQGRTDTQYF. CDR3 coding DNA: TGTGCCAGCAGTCCCCGACAGGGTAGGACAGATACGCAGTATTTT.

The chain uses TRBV28 and TRBJ2-7, with D tentatively TRBD1 (6 bases). This CDR3 is built from 12 residues. The V end was cut by 11 bases, the J end by 5 bases, with 16 bases between. Germline lookup yields CDR1 MDHEN and CDR2 SYDVKM. As DNA, the CDR3 is TGTGCCTCCAGGCAGGGGATTAACGAGCAGTACTTC. Its translation: CASRQGINEQYF. Using reference TRBV28 and TRBJ2-7 for the parts outside the CDR3, the full variable domain is DVKVTQSSRYLVKRTGEKVFLECVQDMDHENMFWYRQDPGLGLRLIYFSYDVKMKEKGDIPEGYSVSREKKERFSLILESASTNQTSMYLCASRQGINEQYFGPGTRLTVT.

This chain uses TRBV28 with TRBJ2-3; 9 bases fit TRBD2. There are 15 residues in the CDR3. Per the germline V gene, CDR1 is MDHEN and CDR2 is SYDVKM. With V trimmed by 5 bases and J by 6 bases, 9 bases remained unmatched. The CDR3 loop reads CASSPPGLARDTQYF. For the CDR3, the DNA is TGTGCCAGCAGTCCGCCGGGACTAGCTCGGGATACGCAGTATTTT.

This clone turned up a few times. This sample includes further DNA sequences coding for the same CDR3. V and J are TRBV19 and TRBJ2-2; D ambiguous. Germline loops: CDR1 LNHDA, CDR2 SQIVND (reference sequence). V was clipped by 7 bases and J by 2 bases, with 5 bases between them. CDR3 length: 12 amino acids. CDR3 bases: TGTGCCAGTAATTTAAACACCGGGGAGCTGTTTTTT. It is translated as CASNLNTGELFF.

This clone was observed a single time. This chain connects TRBV28 to TRBJ1-6; maybe TRBD1 (5 bases). The germline V gene has CDR1 MDHEN and CDR2 SYDVKM. V lost 6 bases and J 10 bases, leaving 22 bases between the germline ends. The length of the CDR3 is 16 residues. The CDR3: CASSPEEGAGRSPLHF. CDR3 bases: TGTGCCAGCAGCCCGGAAGAAGGGGCGGGTAGGTCACCCCTCCACTTT.